These 29 T cell receptor beta chains came from one sample sequenced in a study. One entry per CDR3 protein results from TCRdb running MiXCR on the RT-PCR reads. Counted here are about 680,000 distinct CDR3 sequences, 12% to 15% occurring once; the ten biggest clones make up about 3.6%. The sequencing input was memory CD4+ T cells from blood. The receptors stem from a female donor in good health, serving as a healthy control.

In DNA form, the CDR3 reads TGCAGTGCTGGCCCCCGGGACAGGGCGATGAACACTGAAGCTTTCTTT. Translation: CSAGPRDRAMNTEAFF. The chain is built from TRBV20-1 and TRBJ1-1, with 9 bases that match TRBD1. The CDR3 sequence is 16 residues long. Germline values: CDR1 DFQATT, CDR2 SNEGSKA (reference sequence). J lost 0 bases, V lost 5 bases, and 10 bases had no gene match.

This clonotype appeared many times. CDR3 coding DNA: TGCAGTGCTAGAGATCTCAGGGATCAGCCCCAGCATTTT. It is translated as CSARDLRDQPQHF. The chain links TRBV20-1 to TRBJ1-5; the D gene is possibly TRBD1 (5 bases). V gave up 0 bases and J gave up 5 bases, with 8 bases separating them. The CDR3 spans 13 residues. The germline gives CDR1 DFQATT, CDR2 SNEGSKA (reference sequence).

V is TRBV12-3 or TRBV12-4 and J is TRBJ2-5; D is possibly TRBD2 (5 bases). V was cut by 8 bases and J by 1 base, with 20 bases left in between. This CDR3 spans 16 amino acids. CDR3 in DNA: TGTGCCAGCTCCTCGGGGAGAAGCAGGCTCCAAGAGACCCAGTACTTC. This sequence encodes CASSSGRSRLQETQYF.

A few counts support this clonotype. CDR3 amino acids: CASSQEVASPQFF. Written as DNA, the CDR3 is TGTGCCAGCAGCCAAGAGGTCGCTAGTCCGCAGTTCTTC. V and J are TRBV4-2 and TRBJ2-1; D remains unclear. CDR3 length: 13 amino acids. Germline CDR1 is LGHNA and CDR2 is YNFKEQ. Trimming took off 0 bases at V and 12 bases at J, with 12 bases between the two ends.

The chain has TRBV5-1 and TRBJ2-7, with TRBD2 matching 7 bases. The CDR3 contains 15 residues. Losses at the gene ends were 0 bases for V and 2 bases for J; bases not matched to a gene: 5. Germline CDR1 is SGHRS and CDR2 is YFSETQ. The chain's CDR3 is CASSLAAGDAYEQYF. The CDR3 DNA is TGCGCCAGCAGCTTGGCGGCGGGAGACGCCTACGAGCAGTACTTC.

At least ten counts were recorded for this clonotype. The gene calls are TRBV20-1 and TRBJ2-7; D is undetermined. This CDR3 has 13 amino acids. Between the trimmed V and J ends, which lost 1 base and 1 base, there was a span of 8 bases. Looked up from germline, CDR1 is DFQATT and CDR2 is SNEGSKA (reference sequence). The CDR3 region is CSARVIGSYEQYF. The CDR3 coding sequence is TGCAGTGCTAGAGTGATCGGTTCCTACGAGCAGTACTTC.

This clonotype was observed a few times. The chain is built from TRBV10-2 and TRBJ2-3; 8 bases match TRBD2. The CDR3 loop spans 16 amino acids. Germline trimming cut 6 bases from V and 3 bases from J; bases unmatched to any gene: 11. CDR1 is WSHSY and CDR2 is SAAADI in the germline V gene. CDR3: CASSPSLAGYTDTQYF. The DNA for the CDR3 is TGCGCCAGCAGCCCCAGCCTAGCGGGCTATACAGATACGCAGTATTTT.

The chain is built from TRBV30 and TRBJ2-1, with a weak D call TRBD2 (7 bases). Deletions cut 1 base from V and 5 bases from J, with 12 bases between. The CDR3 has 14 amino acids. Germline V gives CDR1 GTSNPN, CDR2 SVGIG (reference sequence). CDR3: CAWSAGGLNNEQFF. CDR3 DNA: TGTGCCTGGAGTGCGGGGGGCCTCAACAATGAGCAGTTCTTC.

The rearrangement joins TRBV30 to TRBJ1-4; the match to TRBD1 covers 8 bases. The CDR3 length is 13 residues. CDR1 GTSNPN and CDR2 SVGIG come from the germline V gene (reference sequence). V gave up 2 bases and J gave up 11 bases; unmatched junction bases: 7. In DNA, the CDR3 is TGTGCCTGGAGTATCCAGACAGGGGAGAAACTGTTTTTT. It translates to CAWSIQTGEKLFF. The complete variable domain, with remaining parts taken from reference TRBV30 and TRBJ1-4, reads SQTIHQWPATLVQPVGSPLSLECTVEGTSNPNLYWYRQAAGRGLQLLFYSVGIGQISSEVPQNLSASRPQDRQFILSSKKLLLSDSGFYLCAWSIQTGEKLFFGSGTQLSVL.

The gene calls are TRBV29-1 and TRBJ1-1, with no clear D. The CDR3 loop spans 14 amino acids. Trimming stripped 6 bases from V and 1 base from J, with 15 bases between. Germline assignment: CDR1 SQVTM and CDR2 ANQGSEA. The CDR3 DNA sequence: TGCAGCGTCGGACGTTACGCAGGGAACACTGAAGCTTTCTTT. Translated, it gives CSVGRYAGNTEAFF.

This clonotype was seen once. The chain links TRBV28 to TRBJ2-3; D gene unclear. Trimming took off 6 bases at V and 8 bases at J, with 21 bases between the two ends. Per germline, CDR1 MDHEN and CDR2 SYDVKM. The length of the CDR3 is 15 residues. CDR3 protein: CASRNRAPACGTQYF. The CDR3 DNA reads TGTGCCAGCAGGAACCGGGCCCCAGCATGTGGTACGCAGTATTTT.

This clonotype was counted many times. The chain recombines TRBV12-3 or TRBV12-4 with TRBJ2-5; either TRBD1 or TRBD2 may fit D (5 bases each). Trimming pared 3 bases from V and 4 bases from J, leaving 12 bases between. The length of the CDR3 is 14 residues. DNA of the CDR3: TGTGCCAGCAGTTTGAGGGACGTGAGAGAGACCCAGTACTTC. Encoded protein: CASSLRDVRETQYF.

This clonotype was counted at least ten times. The V gene is TRBV11-2, the J gene TRBJ2-4, with D tentatively TRBD1 or TRBD2 (5 bases each). V was pared by 0 bases and J by 0 bases, with 15 bases between. The CDR3 has 18 residues. Germline V gene sequence: CDR1 SGHAT, CDR2 FQNNGV. For the CDR3, the DNA is TGTGCCAGCAGCTTAGAAGGGGCGAGGAGGTTAGCCAAAAACATTCAGTACTTC. Protein sequence: CASSLEGARRLAKNIQYF.

There are many counts of this clonotype. The chain is built from TRBV6-5 and TRBJ1-2; 7 bases align to TRBD1. The CDR3 has 17 amino acids. CDR1 and CDR2 (germline): MNHEY, SVGAGI. V gave up 1 base and J gave up 1 base; unmatched junction bases: 9. The CDR3 loop is CASSYYISGQSNYGYTF. CDR3 sequence (DNA): TGTGCCAGCAGTTACTACATTTCGGGACAGAGTAACTATGGCTACACCTTC.

This chain uses TRBV14 with TRBJ2-7; D is possibly TRBD2 (7 bases). The ends were cut back, 4 bases at V and 5 bases at J, with 12 bases in the middle. The germline V gene has CDR1 SGHDN and CDR2 FVKESK. The CDR3 consists of 13 residues. The CDR3 DNA sequence: TGTGCCAGCAGCCCGACCGGGGGGCACGAGCAGTACTTC. It specifies CASSPTGGHEQYF. The full variable domain, rest sourced from reference TRBV14 and TRBJ2-7, is EAGVTQFPSHSVIEKGQTVTLRCDPISGHDNLYWYRRVMGKEIKFLLHFVKESKQDESGMPNNRFLAERTGGTYSTLKVQPAELEDSGVYFCASSPTGGHEQYFGPGTRLTVT.

V is TRBV24-1 and J is TRBJ2-7; the D gene could be TRBD1 or TRBD2 (5 bases each). CDR3 length equals 14 residues. V was clipped by 9 bases and J by 3 bases, with 17 bases between them. CDR1 and CDR2 (germline): KGHDR, SFDVKD. CDR3 DNA: TGTGCCACCTGGGGCCCCTACGGGGTCTACGAGCAGTACTTC. Translating gives CATWGPYGVYEQYF.

The chain couples TRBV20-1 to TRBJ2-5; TRBD2 aligns across 11 bases. CDR1 and CDR2 (germline): DFQATT, SNEGSKA (reference sequence). V lost 4 bases to trimming and J lost 0 bases; unmatched junction nucleotides: 7. CDR3 length: 16 amino acids. Here the CDR3 reads CSAMETSGVNQETQYF. The CDR3 DNA sequence: TGCAGTGCTATGGAGACTAGCGGGGTTAACCAAGAGACCCAGTACTTC.

The sample holds many counts of this clonotype. The chain couples TRBV5-1 to TRBJ2-1; TRBD2 matches 7 bases. With V trimmed by 0 bases and J by 7 bases, 4 bases remained unmatched. This CDR3 is built from 14 residues. The germline V gene has CDR1 SGHRS and CDR2 YFSETQ. The DNA for the CDR3 is TGCGCCAGCAGCTTGGGTTTTAGCGGGAATGAGCAGTTCTTC. Its translation: CASSLGFSGNEQFF.

This clonotype showed up just a few times. The chain carries TRBV27 and TRBJ2-1; 9 bases are a match to TRBD2. The CDR3 consists of 16 residues. CDR1 and CDR2 from the germline V gene are MNHEY and SMNVEV (reference sequence). V lost 3 bases to trimming and J lost 3 bases; unmatched junction nucleotides: 6. The CDR3, as DNA: TGTGCCAGCAGTTTGAGAAGGACTAGCGACTACAATGAGCAGTTCTTC. This gives the protein CASSLRRTSDYNEQFF.

This chain uses TRBV29-1 with TRBJ1-1; D not resolved. Per germline, CDR1 SQVTM and CDR2 ANQGSEA. This CDR3 has 14 amino acids. V was trimmed by 3 bases and J by 1 base, leaving 12 bases between them. The CDR3 bases are TGCAGCGTTGATATCAGCATCTCGAACACTGAAGCTTTCTTT. This sequence encodes CSVDISISNTEAFF. The variable domain in full, completed from reference TRBV29-1 and TRBJ1-1, reads SAVISQKPSRDICQRGTSLTIQCQVDSQVTMMFWYRQQPGQSLTLIATANQGSEATYESGFVIDKFPISRPNLTFSTLTVSNMSPEDSSIYLCSVDISISNTEAFFGQGTRLTVV.

The chain links TRBV5-4 to TRBJ2-1, with D possibly matching TRBD1 (5 bases). Germline CDR1 is SGHNT and CDR2 is YYREEE (reference sequence). The CDR3 is 15 residues long. The germline V and J ends were trimmed by 2 bases and 2 bases, with 11 bases remaining between them. CDR3 region: CASSFDKGTYNEQFF. For the CDR3, the DNA is TGTGCCAGCAGCTTCGACAAGGGGACCTACAATGAGCAGTTCTTC.

Only a few counts were recorded for this clonotype. V is TRBV10-3 and J is TRBJ2-3; TRBD1 matches 7 bases. Trimming cost V 3 bases and J 2 bases; bases outside gene matches: 8. The CDR3 is 16 amino acids. Germline CDR1 ENHRY, CDR2 SYGVKD. DNA of the CDR3: TGTGCCATCAGTGACAAGTCGACAGGGATCACAGATACGCAGTATTTT. Residues: CAISDKSTGITDTQYF.

In its sample, this clonotype was seen once. The V call is TRBV7-2, the J call TRBJ2-1, with TRBD2 matching 11 bases. The CDR3 runs 18 residues. V lost 8 bases to trimming and J lost 8 bases; unmatched junction nucleotides: 20. The V gene's germline CDR1 is SGHTA and CDR2 FQGNSA. The CDR3 region is CASSPLSLLAGAIYEQFF. CDR3 coding DNA: TGTGCCAGCTCACCACTGTCCCTACTAGCGGGAGCAATATATGAGCAGTTCTTC.

This clonotype was counted between two and nine times. The chain is built from TRBV20-1 and TRBJ2-5; the D is unclear. V was pared by 3 bases and J by 5 bases, with 13 bases between. Looked up from germline, CDR1 is DFQATT and CDR2 is SNEGSKA (reference sequence). The CDR3 runs to 13 residues. The CDR3 reads CSASTPAVETQYF. The CDR3 DNA sequence: TGCAGTGCTAGTACCCCGGCGGTGGAGACCCAGTACTTC.

At least ten counts were recorded for this clonotype. J is TRBJ1-1 and V is TRBV6-5; D remains ambiguous. The germline V and J ends were trimmed by 2 bases and 0 bases, with 19 bases remaining between them. This CDR3 contains 18 residues. Germline V lookup: CDR1 MNHEY, CDR2 SVGAGI. CDR3: CASSYVPPLWDMNTEAFF. In nucleotides, the CDR3 is TGTGCCAGCAGTTACGTCCCTCCTTTATGGGATATGAACACTGAAGCTTTCTTT.

This clonotype was found a few times. The genes are TRBV12-3 or TRBV12-4 and TRBJ1-1, with TRBD1 as a possible D gene (5 bases). The CDR3 consists of 15 residues. The germline V and J ends were trimmed by 5 bases and 2 bases, with 15 bases remaining between them. CDR3 amino acids: CASSRRPGLNTEAFF. CDR3 coding DNA: TGTGCCAGCAGTCGGAGGCCAGGGCTAAACACTGAAGCTTTCTTT.

The chain employs TRBV6-6 and TRBJ2-7, with D tentatively TRBD1 or TRBD2 (6 bases each). The germline gives CDR1 MNHNY, CDR2 SVGAGI (reference sequence). V was shortened by 6 bases and J by 4 bases, with 25 bases between the two germline ends. The CDR3 totals 17 residues. As DNA, the CDR3 is TGTGCCAGCAGCTCAACAGGGAGGAAGAGTGGGTATTACGAGCAGTACTTC. Translation gives CASSSTGRKSGYYEQYF.

The gene calls are TRBV5-1 and TRBJ2-7; D is unclear. Per germline, CDR1 SGHRS and CDR2 YFSETQ. CDR3 length: 15 amino acids. With 0 bases removed from V and 5 bases from J, the gap between germline ends came to 15 bases. The CDR3 here is CASSLGSSSLHEQYF. CDR3 DNA: TGCGCCAGCAGCTTGGGGTCCAGTTCGCTTCACGAGCAGTACTTC.

For the CDR3, the DNA is TGTGCCAGCAGTTACTCGAGTCGGGGTAGTGAGACCCAGTACTTC. Protein: CASSYSSRGSETQYF. The chain recombines TRBV6-5 with TRBJ2-5, with D maybe TRBD2 (5 bases). Per the germline V gene, CDR1 is MNHEY and CDR2 is SVGAGI. V dropped 0 bases and J dropped 5 bases, with 13 bases sitting between them. This CDR3 is 15 amino acids long.